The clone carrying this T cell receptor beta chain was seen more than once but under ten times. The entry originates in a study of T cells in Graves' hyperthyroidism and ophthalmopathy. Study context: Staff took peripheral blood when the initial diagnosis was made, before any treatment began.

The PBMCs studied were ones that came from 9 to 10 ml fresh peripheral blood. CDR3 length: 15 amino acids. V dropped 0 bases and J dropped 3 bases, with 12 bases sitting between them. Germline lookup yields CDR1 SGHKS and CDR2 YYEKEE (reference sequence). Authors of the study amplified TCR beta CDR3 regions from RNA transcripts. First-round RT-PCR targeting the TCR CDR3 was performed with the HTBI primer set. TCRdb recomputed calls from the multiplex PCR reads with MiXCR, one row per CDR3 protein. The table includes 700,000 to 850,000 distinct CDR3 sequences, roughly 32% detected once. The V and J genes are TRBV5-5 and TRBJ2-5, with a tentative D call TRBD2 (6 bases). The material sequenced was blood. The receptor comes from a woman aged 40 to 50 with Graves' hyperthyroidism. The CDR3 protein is CASSLGLSGEETQYF. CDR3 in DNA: TGTGCCAGCAGCTTGGGCCTGTCGGGGGAAGAGACCCAGTACTTC.